A selection of T cell receptor beta chains follows, all from one sample in a study of CD8+CD57+ T cells in acquired aplastic anemia. TCRdb called the reads again in MiXCR, with one record for every CDR3 protein. The sample has around 290,000 distinct CDR3 sequences; under 65% are singletons. Input material: sorted CD4+, CD8+, or CD8+CD57+ T cells (not recorded which) from PBMCs. The source of these receptors is a human donor with aplastic anemia. Both conserved end residues are part of each CDR3. D genes are given only for firm matches. The size entry is marked missing in some rows and otherwise reads once, few, many or a size class.

clone_size	d_call	v_call	j_call	cdr3_aa	cdr3_nt
.	.	TRBV5-1	TRBJ2-5	CASSRLGGETQCF	TGCGCCAGCAGCCGACTAGGGGGCGAGACCCAGTGCTTC
.	.	TRBV7-9	TRBJ2-5	CASLPRGGTYQETQYF	TGTGCCAGCCTCCCTAGAGGGGGAACATACCAAGAGACCCAGTACTTC
many	.	TRBV7-3	TRBJ2-6	CASSLNSGAGANVLTF	TGTGCCAGCAGCTTAAATTCAGGGGCTGGGGCCAACGTCCTGACTTTC
few	TRBD1	TRBV7-9	TRBJ2-7	CASSSPGQGAIRAMYEQYF	TGTGCCAGCAGCTCACCGGGACAGGGGGCAATACGGGCTATGTACGAGCAGTACTTC
.	TRBD1	TRBV4-2	TRBJ2-7	CASSQRQGATYEQYF	TGTGCCAGCAGCCAAAGGCAGGGGGCAACCTACGAGCAGTACTTC
many	.	TRBV5-1	TRBJ2-1	CASGGGGSYNEQFF	TGCGCCAGCGGAGGGGGGGGCTCCTACAATGAGCAGTTCTTC
.	.	TRBV6-1	TRBJ2-5	CASTRPRARETQYF	TGTGCCAGCACCCGTCCGCGGGCTAGAGAGACCCAGTACTTC
many	TRBD1	TRBV7-9	TRBJ2-3	CASSPQTGLADTQYF	TGTGCCAGCAGCCCCCAGACAGGGTTGGCAGATACGCAGTATTTT
.	TRBD2	TRBV10-1	TRBJ2-5	CADGTTGVETQYF	TGCGCCGATGGGACTACGGGGGTGGAGACCCAGTACTTC
many	.	TRBV10-2	TRBJ1-5	CASMGWRQPQHF	TGCGCCAGCATGGGATGGAGACAGCCCCAGCATTTT
many	.	TRBV20-1	TRBJ2-7	CSATPGTRNSYEQYF	TGCAGTGCAACTCCCGGGACAAGGAATTCCTACGAGCAGTACTTC
.	TRBD2	TRBV9	TRBJ2-7	CASSPRSSGSYEQYF	TGTGCCAGCAGCCCCCGGAGTAGCGGGAGTTACGAGCAGTACTTC
few	TRBD2	TRBV7-2	TRBJ2-7	CASSITSGNYEQYF	TGTGCCAGCAGCATCACTAGCGGGAACTACGAGCAGTACTTC
few	.	TRBV7-2	TRBJ1-6	CASSLWARSPLHF	TGTGCCAGCAGCTTATGGGCGCGATCACCCCTCCACTTT
few	.	TRBV7-8	TRBJ2-7	CASSPPAGARDEQYF	TGTGCCAGCAGCCCCCCGGCGGGGGCGCGAGACGAGCAGTACTTC
.	.	TRBV7-8	TRBJ2-7	CASSFGQRYEQYF	TGTGCCAGCAGCTTCGGGCAGCGCTACGAGCAGTACTTC
.	.	TRBV14	TRBJ1-2	CASSQGRQDYGYTF	TGTGCCAGCAGCCAAGGTCGGCAAGACTATGGCTACACCTTC
.	.	TRBV5-4	TRBJ2-5	CASSFVQQETQYF	TGTGCCAGCAGCTTTGTGCAACAAGAGACCCAGTACTTC
once	TRBD1	TRBV10-3	TRBJ1-2	CAISSGTGGGNYGYTF	TGTGCCATCAGTTCCGGGACAGGGGGTGGAAACTATGGCTACACCTTC
.	.	TRBV20-1	TRBJ2-3	CSARDTRADTQYF	TGCAGTGCTAGAGATACGAGGGCAGATACGCAGTATTTT
.	TRBD2	TRBV7-3	TRBJ2-7	CASSFGRSGSAYEQYF	TGTGCCAGCAGCTTCGGTCGGAGCGGGAGTGCGTACGAGCAGTACTTC
many	.	TRBV7-9	TRBJ1-1	CASRSVTEAFF	TGTGCCAGCAGGTCTGTCACTGAAGCTTTCTTT
.	.	TRBV7-2	TRBJ1-2	CASSLVGGSGYGYTF	TGTGCCAGCAGCTTAGTGGGTGGTTCAGGGTATGGCTACACCTTC
.	TRBD1	TRBV7-3	TRBJ2-1	CASSVTGSHNEQFF	TGTGCCAGCAGCGTGACAGGGTCCCACAATGAGCAGTTCTTC
.	.	TRBV7-4	TRBJ1-1	CASSLRRGKNTEAFF	TGTGCCAGCAGTCTCCGAAGGGGGAAAAACACTGAAGCTTTCTTT
once	TRBD1	TRBV5-1	TRBJ1-2	CASSAGQYKYGYTF	TGCGCCAGCAGCGCGGGACAGTACAAATATGGCTACACCTTC
.	.	TRBV12-3/TRBV12-4	TRBJ2-7	CASSSGTGYEEQYF	TGTGCCAGCAGTTCCGGGACGGGGTATGAAGAGCAGTACTTC
.	.	TRBV7-2	TRBJ1-6	CASREGDGGSPLHF	TGTGCCAGCAGGGAGGGGGACGGTGGTTCACCCCTCCACTTT
.	TRBD2	TRBV6-4	TRBJ2-7	CASNATGTSAYSEQYF	TGTGCCAGCAATGCCACCGGGACTAGCGCGTACTCCGAGCAGTACTTC
many	.	TRBV10-1	TRBJ2-7	CASSVSGGDEQYF	TGCGCCAGCAGTGTTAGTGGAGGGGACGAGCAGTACTTC
.	TRBD1	TRBV25-1	TRBJ1-5	CASSSQGAGSNQPQHF	TGTGCCAGCTCCTCACAGGGGGCGGGGAGCAATCAGCCCCAGCATTTT
many	.	TRBV25-1	TRBJ1-1	CASSEWGGTEAFF	TGTGCCAGCAGTGAATGGGGGGGAACTGAAGCTTTCTTT
once	.	TRBV4-3	TRBJ1-6	CASSQDRGVGPLHF	TGCGCCAGCAGCCAAGATAGGGGGGTTGGGCCCCTCCACTTT
.	.	TRBV7-7	TRBJ2-7	CAGSLGRDTGSYEQYF	TGTGCTGGCAGCTTAGGCAGGGACACGGGCTCCTACGAGCAGTACTTC
.	.	TRBV29-1	TRBJ2-2	CSVDPGNTGELFF	TGCAGCGTTGATCCGGGGAACACCGGGGAGCTGTTTTTT
.	TRBD2	TRBV25-1	TRBJ2-2	CAFRSGGGNTGELFF	TGTGCCTTCCGGTCGGGAGGCGGGAACACCGGGGAGCTGTTTTTT
.	.	TRBV5-1	TRBJ2-1	CASSLVLRSGKSSYNEQFF	TGCGCCAGCAGCTTGGTGCTCCGGTCGGGAAAAAGCTCCTACAATGAGCAGTTCTTC
.	.	TRBV7-9	TRBJ1-1	CASSLAGPTEAFF	TGTGCCAGCAGCTTAGCGGGACCGACTGAAGCTTTCTTT